This is a list of T cell receptor beta chains from one sample in a study of naive and memory T cell subsets. Each CDR3 protein gets one entry after TCRdb re-called the UMI-ligation and nested PCR reads with MiXCR. Of 150,000 or so distinct CDR3 sequences listed, roughly 22% are singletons. Sequences were obtained from naive CD4+ T cells from blood. The origin of the receptors is a human donor in good health. Each CDR3 is given without its conserved first and last residue. The order of the fields is J gene, V gene, D gene, CDR3 protein. The D gene is left open where the match is weak.

TRBJ2-7 TRBV5-4 TRBD2 ASSFTSGVYEQY
TRBJ2-3 TRBV7-2 . ASRGDAGGSTDTQY
TRBJ2-7 TRBV6-5 . ASSPGVGYEQY
TRBJ2-7 TRBV11-1 . ASSLGRGIFEQY
TRBJ2-7 TRBV5-1 TRBD2 ASRWGGSYEQY
TRBJ2-7 TRBV10-3 TRBD1 AIRKDRGSYEQY
TRBJ2-1 TRBV3-1 TRBD2 ASSLRREGPYNEQF
TRBJ1-1 TRBV29-1 TRBD1 SVGGQGLGEAF
TRBJ1-4 TRBV11-1 . ASSSSVGEKLF
TRBJ1-5 TRBV5-1 . ASSPEAGQTQPQH
TRBJ2-1 TRBV4-1 . ASSPTPRNEQF
TRBJ2-5 TRBV28 . ASSGRETQY
TRBJ2-2 TRBV3-1 . ASSPQGLGTGELF
TRBJ1-3 TRBV6-5 TRBD1 ASSFDRVSGNTIY
TRBJ2-2 TRBV7-9 TRBD2 ASSQLAGNTGELF
TRBJ1-1 TRBV4-3 TRBD1 ASSQVLGGHTEAF
TRBJ2-4 TRBV27 . ASSPQGAIQY
TRBJ2-2 TRBV6-5 TRBD1 ASSYSNRGLVTGELF
TRBJ1-1 TRBV6-5 . ASSYHDRNTEAF
TRBJ2-1 TRBV24-1 . ATSDSHSSGKNEQF
TRBJ2-1 TRBV6-5 TRBD1 ASSGDRAQRNEQF
TRBJ2-7 TRBV10-3 . AISITGFHEQY
TRBJ2-7 TRBV19 . ASSFGGTAYEQY
TRBJ2-1 TRBV29-1 TRBD1 SVDRQGGPNEQF
TRBJ2-1 TRBV7-3 . ASSLTAAGRAMQF
TRBJ2-3 TRBV6-2/TRBV6-3 . ASSYDRLVDTQY
TRBJ1-1 TRBV5-8 . ASSLQTGPNTEAF
TRBJ2-1 TRBV20-1 TRBD2 SAIIGTRHYNEQF
TRBJ1-1 TRBV20-1 . SAPGPREAF
TRBJ2-3 TRBV28 TRBD1 ASSSWTGGPDTQY
TRBJ2-3 TRBV7-2 TRBD2 ASSFSGRALTDTQY
TRBJ2-4 TRBV7-2 . ASSGVGLKNIQY
TRBJ2-1 TRBV12-3/TRBV12-4 . ASAKRVNEQF
TRBJ2-1 TRBV5-6 . ASSFYQPYGSYNEQF
TRBJ1-1 TRBV2 . ASTVTGWNTEAF
TRBJ2-4 TRBV20-1 . SAGKPLGGRTIQY
TRBJ1-1 TRBV20-1 . SARVNSEAF
TRBJ2-7 TRBV28 . ASSFLPQGEQY
TRBJ1-6 TRBV5-4 . ASSLAGTADYSPLH
TRBJ2-5 TRBV5-1 . ASSAGRLETQY
TRBJ1-1 TRBV7-2 . ASSLDRGREAF
TRBJ2-3 TRBV14 . ASSQGEAFGEDTQY
TRBJ2-3 TRBV5-4 . ASSLVSRTDTQY
TRBJ2-7 TRBV3-1 TRBD1 ASSHYKPGQGSEQY
TRBJ2-1 TRBV3-1 . ASSLTGMSYNEQF